This T cell receptor (beta chain) was sequenced during a study of T-cell memory formation after mild COVID-19. At the level of the study: Largely, TCR clusters stayed within a single donor. General study findings and limits: The CD4+ clones that contracted clustered mainly within CM and EM, and the CD8+ clones concentrated in EMRA. A second wave expanding day 15 to 37 was CD4+-biased; contracting clones were balanced. Some responding clones appeared in pre-infection memory, suggesting cross-reactive memory joined.

In this sample, this clonotype turned up a few times. Its antigen is unknown. TCRdb analysed the 5' RACE reads with MiXCR anew, one entry per CDR3 protein. The data show around 310,000 distinct CDR3 sequences, with more than 15% seen just once and about a fifth held by the top ten. The material sequenced was PBMCs or a T cell subset sorted from them (not recorded which). The origin of this receptor is a man between 18 and 35 years old who had mild COVID-19 (a few samples of this study predate the infection). Cell type and time point are not known.

DNA for the CDR3: TGTGCCAGCAGTTTAGGAGTCGGCCGTGAGCAGTTCTTC. It specifies CASSLGVGREQFF. The rearrangement uses TRBV12-3 or TRBV12-4 and TRBJ2-1; D ambiguous. The CDR3 runs 13 residues. The V end lost 1 base, the J end lost 9 bases, and 10 bases lay between the germline ends.